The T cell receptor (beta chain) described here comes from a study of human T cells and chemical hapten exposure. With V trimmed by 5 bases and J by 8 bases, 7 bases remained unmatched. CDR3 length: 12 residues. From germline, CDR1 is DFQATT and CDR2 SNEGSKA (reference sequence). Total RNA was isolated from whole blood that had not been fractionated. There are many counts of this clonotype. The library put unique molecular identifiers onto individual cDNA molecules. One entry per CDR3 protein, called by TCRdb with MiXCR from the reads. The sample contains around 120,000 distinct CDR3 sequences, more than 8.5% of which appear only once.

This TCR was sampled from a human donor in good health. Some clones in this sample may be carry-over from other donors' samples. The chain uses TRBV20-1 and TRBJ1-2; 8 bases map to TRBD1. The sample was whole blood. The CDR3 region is CSAGPTGVGYTF. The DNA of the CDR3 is TGCAGTGCTGGCCCGACAGGGGTCGGCTACACCTTC.